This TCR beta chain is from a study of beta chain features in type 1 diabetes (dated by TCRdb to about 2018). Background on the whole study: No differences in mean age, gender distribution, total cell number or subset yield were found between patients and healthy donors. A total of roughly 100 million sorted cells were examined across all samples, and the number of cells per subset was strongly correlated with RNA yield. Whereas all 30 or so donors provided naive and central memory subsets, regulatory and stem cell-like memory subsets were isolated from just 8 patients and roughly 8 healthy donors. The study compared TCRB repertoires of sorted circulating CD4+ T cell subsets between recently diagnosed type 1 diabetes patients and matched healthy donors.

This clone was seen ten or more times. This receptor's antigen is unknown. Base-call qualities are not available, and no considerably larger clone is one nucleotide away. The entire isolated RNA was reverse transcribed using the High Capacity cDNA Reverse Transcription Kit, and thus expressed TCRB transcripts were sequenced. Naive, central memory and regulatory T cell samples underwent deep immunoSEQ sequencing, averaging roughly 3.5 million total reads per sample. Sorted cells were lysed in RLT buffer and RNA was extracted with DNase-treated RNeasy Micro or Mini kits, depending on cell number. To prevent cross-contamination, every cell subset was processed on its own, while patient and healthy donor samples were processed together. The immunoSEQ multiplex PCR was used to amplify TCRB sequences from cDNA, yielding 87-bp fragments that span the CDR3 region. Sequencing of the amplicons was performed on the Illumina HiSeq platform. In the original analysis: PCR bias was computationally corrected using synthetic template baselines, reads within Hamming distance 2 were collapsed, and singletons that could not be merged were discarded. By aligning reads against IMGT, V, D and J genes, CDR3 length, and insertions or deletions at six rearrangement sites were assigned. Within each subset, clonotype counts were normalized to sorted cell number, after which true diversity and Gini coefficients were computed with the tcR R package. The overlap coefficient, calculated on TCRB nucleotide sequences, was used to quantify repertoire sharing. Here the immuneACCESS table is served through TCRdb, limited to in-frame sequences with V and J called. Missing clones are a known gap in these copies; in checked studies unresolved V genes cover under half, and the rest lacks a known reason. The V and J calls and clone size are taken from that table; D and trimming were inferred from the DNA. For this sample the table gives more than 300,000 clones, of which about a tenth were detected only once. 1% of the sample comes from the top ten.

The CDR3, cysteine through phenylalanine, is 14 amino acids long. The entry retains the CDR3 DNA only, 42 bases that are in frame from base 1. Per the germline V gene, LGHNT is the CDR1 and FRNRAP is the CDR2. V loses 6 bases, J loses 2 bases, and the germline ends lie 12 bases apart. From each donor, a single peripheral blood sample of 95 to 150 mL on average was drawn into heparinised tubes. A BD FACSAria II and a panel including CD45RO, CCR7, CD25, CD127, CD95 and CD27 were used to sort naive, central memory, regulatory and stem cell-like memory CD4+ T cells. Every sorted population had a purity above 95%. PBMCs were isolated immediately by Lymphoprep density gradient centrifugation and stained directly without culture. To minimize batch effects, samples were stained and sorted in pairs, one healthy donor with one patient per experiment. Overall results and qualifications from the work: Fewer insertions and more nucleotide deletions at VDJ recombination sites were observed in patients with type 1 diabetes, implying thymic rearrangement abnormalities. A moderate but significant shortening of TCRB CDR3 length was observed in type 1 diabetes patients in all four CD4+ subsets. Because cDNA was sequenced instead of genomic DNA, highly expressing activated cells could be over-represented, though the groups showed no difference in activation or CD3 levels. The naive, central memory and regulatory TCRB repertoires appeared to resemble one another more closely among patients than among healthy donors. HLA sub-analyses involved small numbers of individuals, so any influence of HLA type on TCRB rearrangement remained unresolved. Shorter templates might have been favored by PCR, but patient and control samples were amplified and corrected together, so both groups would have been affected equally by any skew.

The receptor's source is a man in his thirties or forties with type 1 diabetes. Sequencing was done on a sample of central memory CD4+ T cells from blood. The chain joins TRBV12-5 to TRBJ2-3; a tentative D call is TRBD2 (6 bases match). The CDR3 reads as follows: CASGRDWLTDTQYF. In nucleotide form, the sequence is TGTGCTAGTGGCCGGGACTGGCTCACAGATACGCAGTATTTT.